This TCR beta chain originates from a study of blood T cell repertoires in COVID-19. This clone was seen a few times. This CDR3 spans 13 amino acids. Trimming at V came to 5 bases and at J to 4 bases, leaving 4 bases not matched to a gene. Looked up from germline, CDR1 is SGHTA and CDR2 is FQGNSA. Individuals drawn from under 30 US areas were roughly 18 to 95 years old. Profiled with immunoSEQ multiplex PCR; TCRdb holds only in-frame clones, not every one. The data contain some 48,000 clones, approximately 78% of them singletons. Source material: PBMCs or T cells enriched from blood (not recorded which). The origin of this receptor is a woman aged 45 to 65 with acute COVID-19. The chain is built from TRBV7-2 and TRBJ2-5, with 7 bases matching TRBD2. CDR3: CASSPAGVETQYF. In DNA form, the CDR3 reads TGTGCCAGCAGCCCCGCGGGAGTAGAGACCCAGTACTTC.